Listed here are 27 T cell receptor beta chains from one sample, sequenced in a study of T-cell reconstitution after alpha-beta-depleted transplantation in children. The authors prepared the TCRbeta library with unique molecular identifiers. TCRdb used MiXCR to reprocess the PCR reads, holding one entry per CDR3 protein. Among some 100,000 distinct CDR3 sequences, less than 25% were seen once, and the ten largest hold about a fifth. This sample comprised PBMCs, obtained before TCRalphabeta/CD19-depleted stem cell transplant. These receptors were taken from a boy between 2 and 10 years old with acute lymphoblastic leukemia, due to receive a stem cell transplant.

This clonotype has just a few counts. The J gene is TRBJ1-1, the V gene TRBV6-2 or TRBV6-3; the match to TRBD1 covers 8 bases. V shed 6 bases, J shed 0 bases, and the junction held 9 bases outside the gene matches. The CDR3 is made up of 16 amino acids. Germline assignment: CDR1 MNHEY and CDR2 SVGEGT. This CDR3 reads CASSRRWTGMNTEAFF. Here the CDR3 DNA reads TGTGCCAGCAGCCGGAGGTGGACAGGGATGAACACTGAAGCTTTCTTT.

The genes are TRBV12-3 or TRBV12-4 and TRBJ2-2, with 10 nucleotides matching TRBD1. With 6 bases clipped from V and 6 bases from J, the junction kept 10 bases outside the gene matches. CDR3 length equals 16 residues. The CDR3 region has the DNA TGTGCCAGCAGCTCCGGGACAGGGGTAGGCGCCGGGGAGCTGTTTTTT. Its protein product is CASSSGTGVGAGELFF.

This clonotype was observed a handful of times. The chain couples TRBV7-2 to TRBJ2-7; 7 positions agree with TRBD1. Germline loops: CDR1 SGHTA, CDR2 FQGNSA. Germline trimming cut 4 bases from V and 7 bases from J; bases unmatched to any gene: 19. The CDR3 totals 17 residues. The CDR3 DNA sequence: TGTGCCAGCAGCTCCGAGGGGCAGACAGGGTGGTTTGGGGAGCAGTACTTC. Translating gives CASSSEGQTGWFGEQYF.

This clonotype was detected many times. The chain uses TRBV6-4 and TRBJ2-3; TRBD2 might be the D (6 bases). The CDR3 extends over 15 amino acids. Germline loops: CDR1 MRHNA, CDR2 SNTAGT. The germline V and J ends were trimmed by 3 bases and 2 bases, with 12 bases remaining between them. CDR3 DNA: TGTGCCAGCAGTGAAAGCGGAGGGGCCACAGATACGCAGTATTTT. Residues: CASSESGGATDTQYF.

The table lists this clonotype with a few counts. V and J are TRBV13 and TRBJ2-7, with 7 bases matching TRBD1. The CDR3 length is 13 residues. Per the germline V gene, CDR1 is PRHDT and CDR2 is FYEKMQ (reference sequence). V was pared by 8 bases and J by 5 bases, with 9 bases of the junction left unmatched. The CDR3 nucleotides are TGTGCCAGCTCAAGACAGGGAAGCAACGAGCAGTACTTC. Protein product: CASSRQGSNEQYF.

This clonotype was seen many times. V gene TRBV28 combines with J gene TRBJ2-5; D is ambiguous. Per germline, CDR1 MDHEN and CDR2 SYDVKM. V lost 8 bases and J lost 2, with 9 bases in between. The CDR3 is 12 amino acids. CDR3 loop: CASGRHQETQYF. The CDR3 coding sequence is TGTGCCAGCGGGCGGCATCAAGAGACCCAGTACTTC.

The CDR3 sequence: CASRKRTPGTFSTDTQYF. CDR3 bases: TGTGCCAGCAGAAAACGTACCCCCGGGACTTTTAGCACAGATACGCAGTATTTT. The chain employs TRBV12-3 or TRBV12-4 and TRBJ2-3; tentative D call: TRBD2 (6 bases). There are 18 residues in the CDR3. V dropped 6 bases and J dropped 0 bases, with 22 bases sitting between them.

This clonotype was counted ten times or more. This chain links TRBV6-2 or TRBV6-3 with TRBJ2-1; TRBD2 is a possible D gene (6 bases). V gave up 0 bases and J gave up 0 bases, with 9 bases separating them. The CDR3 contains 16 residues. Germline lookup yields CDR1 MNHEY and CDR2 SVGEGT. The CDR3 loop reads CASSYSSGSSYNEQFF. CDR3 DNA: TGTGCCAGCAGTTACTCTAGCGGAAGCTCCTACAATGAGCAGTTCTTC.

This rearrangement joins TRBV6-1 to TRBJ2-1, with 11 bases aligning to TRBD2. Per the germline V gene, CDR1 is MNHNS and CDR2 is SASEGT. Trimming took 4 bases from V and 3 from J; bases not matched to a gene: 2. This CDR3 spans 15 amino acids. The CDR3 sequence: CASSGGLADYNEQFF. The CDR3 DNA sequence: TGTGCCAGCAGTGGGGGACTAGCGGACTACAATGAGCAGTTCTTC.

V and J are TRBV20-1 and TRBJ2-4; 9 bases agree with TRBD2. This CDR3 region has 15 residues. The V and J ends lost 5 bases and 12 bases, in that order; junction bases with no gene match: 17. Germline CDR1 and CDR2: DFQATT and SNEGSKA (reference sequence). The CDR3 sequence is CSAPRLTSGGASQYF. CDR3 bases: TGCAGTGCTCCCAGACTGACTAGCGGAGGGGCCAGTCAGTACTTC.

V gene TRBV25-1 combines with J gene TRBJ1-5, with 8 bases aligning to TRBD1. The CDR3 covers 16 residues. J gave up 3 bases and V 3 bases, and 7 bases lay outside the gene matches. From germline, CDR1 is MGHDK and CDR2 SYGVNS. The CDR3 DNA reads TGTGCCAGCAGTGATGATAAGGACAGGGACAATCAGCCCCAGCATTTT. This translates into CASSDDKDRDNQPQHF.

The chain uses TRBV12-3 or TRBV12-4 and TRBJ1-1; D gene ambiguous. The CDR3 sequence is 14 residues long. V was trimmed by 3 bases and J by 1 base, leaving 9 bases between them. DNA of the CDR3: TGTGCCAGCAGTTTTGCCGCGGAGAACACTGAAGCTTTCTTT. Amino acids: CASSFAAENTEAFF.

The CDR3 bases are TGTGCCAGCAGCCAAGTCTCAGGGGACGACTATGGCTACACCTTC. It yields the protein CASSQVSGDDYGYTF. The chain uses TRBV3-1 and TRBJ1-2, with D possibly matching TRBD1 (6 bases). The CDR3 length is 15 residues. In germline, CDR1 is LGHDT, CDR2 YNNKEL (reference sequence). Trimming took off 1 base at V and 3 bases at J, with 12 bases between the two ends.

The V call is TRBV20-1, the J call TRBJ2-5, with a tentative D call TRBD2 (6 bases). This CDR3 has 13 amino acids. The V gene lost 6 bases and the J gene lost 7 bases, with 18 bases spanning the gap. Germline loops: CDR1 DFQATT, CDR2 SNEGSKA (reference sequence). This chain's CDR3 is CSARDWRRATQYF. The CDR3 DNA reads as TGCAGTGCGCGGGACTGGAGAAGAGCGACCCAGTACTTC.

This clonotype turned up a few times. The chain is built from TRBV5-1 and TRBJ2-3; 7 nucleotides agree with TRBD2. The V segment lost 4 bases and the J segment 8 bases; nucleotides outside the gene matches: 16. Germline-derived CDR1 and CDR2 are SGHRS and YFSETQ. This CDR3 has 16 amino acids. As DNA, the CDR3 is TGCGCCAGCAGCCCCCATTCTAGCGGAGGGGCAGGTACGCAGTATTTT. It encodes CASSPHSSGGAGTQYF.

This clonotype showed up many times. The chain joins TRBV20-1 to TRBJ1-6; D perhaps matches TRBD1 (5 bases). In germline, CDR1 is DFQATT, CDR2 SNEGSKA (reference sequence). The CDR3 runs to 13 residues. V gave up 5 bases and J gave up 4 bases, with 9 bases separating them. Here the CDR3 DNA reads TGCAGTGCTGGGACTAATTATAATTCACCCCTCCACTTT. Its protein product is CSAGTNYNSPLHF.

The chain links TRBV5-5 to TRBJ1-1; possible D gene TRBD1, 6 bases. Germline V gene sequence: CDR1 SGHKS, CDR2 YYEKEE (reference sequence). The V end lost 2 bases, the J end lost 0 bases, and 17 bases lay between the germline ends. The CDR3 runs 17 residues. CDR3 protein: CASSLSRGAYLNTEAFF. In DNA form, the CDR3 reads TGTGCCAGCAGCTTAAGCAGGGGAGCCTATCTGAACACTGAAGCTTTCTTT.

The chain employs TRBV6-2 or TRBV6-3 and TRBJ2-7; 13 nucleotides agree with TRBD2. Germline-derived CDR1 and CDR2 are MNHEY and SVGEGT. This CDR3 spans 18 amino acids. V shed 0 bases and J 0 bases; nucleotides not matched to a gene: 5. CDR3 bases: TGTGCCAGCAGTTACTCCTTCCGACTAGCGGGGGGCTCCTACGAGCAGTACTTC. Protein product: CASSYSFRLAGGSYEQYF.

This clonotype was detected a few times. One end of the junction varies from germline; a read error may be responsible. The chain links TRBV10-2 to TRBJ2-2; 8 nucleotides line up with TRBD2. Germline-derived CDR1 and CDR2 are WSHSY and SAAADI. The CDR3 is made up of 15 amino acids. CDR3 sequence: CASRPAGANAGELFF. For the CDR3, the DNA is TGCGCCAGCAGGCCAGCGGGAGCGAACGCCGGGGAGCTGTTTTTT.

CDR3 sequence reads: CASMGGGGGLPYNEQFF. In DNA, the CDR3 is TGTGCCAGCATGGGGGGCGGAGGGGGACTACCATACAATGAGCAGTTCTTC. The chain carries TRBV28 and TRBJ2-1; a possible D gene is TRBD2 (7 bases). The germline CDR1 and CDR2 sequences are MDHEN and SYDVKM. Trimming cost V 7 bases and J 4 bases, with 23 bases left between them. The CDR3 has 17 amino acids.

The chain employs TRBV12-3 or TRBV12-4 and TRBJ1-5, with D perhaps matching TRBD1 (5 bases). V was cut by 2 bases and J by 0 bases, with 17 bases left in between. The CDR3 totals 18 residues. The CDR3 DNA reads TGTGCCAGCAGTTTAAGGGGAAAACTCAGGAATAGCAATCAGCCCCAGCATTTT. Translation gives CASSLRGKLRNSNQPQHF.

This clonotype was observed many times. J is TRBJ2-2 and V is TRBV5-1; no clear D. Germline loops: CDR1 SGHRS, CDR2 YFSETQ. The CDR3 totals 13 residues. V lost 4 bases, J lost 4 bases, and 8 bases lay in between. The CDR3 loop reads CASSETITGELFF. For the CDR3, the DNA is TGCGCCAGCAGCGAGACAATCACCGGGGAGCTGTTTTTT.

This sequence joins TRBV13 and TRBJ2-7; D perhaps matches TRBD2 (6 bases). V lost 3 bases, J lost 7 bases, and 16 bases lay in between. Germline loops: CDR1 PRHDT, CDR2 FYEKMQ (reference sequence). The CDR3 has 14 amino acids. The CDR3 bases are TGTGCCAGCAGCTTCGGCGGAGGGGCCAGAGAGCAGTACTTC. This translates into CASSFGGGAREQYF.

The gene calls are TRBV28 and TRBJ2-6; D perhaps matches TRBD1 (5 bases). The V gene's germline CDR1 is MDHEN and CDR2 SYDVKM. CDR3 length equals 15 residues. V gave up 3 bases and J gave up 2 bases, with 8 bases separating them. The CDR3 nucleotides read TGTGCCAGCAGTTTCCGCAGGGCTGGGGCCAACGTCCTGACTTTC. Protein product: CASSFRRAGANVLTF.

The chain employs TRBV28 and TRBJ2-5; 7 bases fit TRBD2. Losses at the gene ends were 4 bases for V and 5 bases for J; bases not matched to a gene: 10. The CDR3 is 15 residues long. Germline V gives CDR1 MDHEN, CDR2 SYDVKM. The CDR3 sequence: CASSSLSGSPETQYF. Written as DNA, the CDR3 is TGTGCCAGCAGTTCCCTTAGCGGGTCTCCGGAGACCCAGTACTTC.

This clonotype has more than one count but fewer than ten. The rearrangement uses TRBV25-1 and TRBJ1-6, with D unresolved. The germline V and J ends were trimmed by 7 bases and 9 bases, with 10 bases remaining between them. CDR1 MGHDK and CDR2 SYGVNS come from the germline V gene. This CDR3 region has 12 residues. The CDR3 reads CASTNGRSPLHF. The CDR3 DNA reads as TGTGCCAGCACCAACGGACGTTCACCCCTCCACTTT.

This clonotype occurred a few times. The chain links TRBV12-3 or TRBV12-4 to TRBJ2-5, with D tentatively TRBD1 (5 bases). This CDR3 is 14 amino acids long. Between the trimmed V and J ends, which lost 4 bases and 4 bases, there was a span of 13 bases. The CDR3 loop is CASSSPPQGETQYF. CDR3 DNA: TGTGCCAGCAGTTCTCCCCCCCAGGGAGAGACCCAGTACTTC.